The sequence of this T cell receptor (beta chain) was determined in a study of cytomegalovirus exposure and HLA in healthy donors. Germline-derived CDR1 and CDR2 are MDHEN and SYDVKM. The CDR3 extends over 13 amino acids. V shed 7 bases and J shed 4 bases, with 12 bases lying between them. A word on this clone: The target antigen is unknown.

With 60 Vbeta and 13 Jbeta primers, the PCR was carried out. Only in-frame clones appear in the TCRdb table, and some are missing; sequencing was by immunoSEQ multiplex PCR. The sample's table shows around 52,000 clones. Findings and caveats of the study: Using a false discovery rate of 0.05, a later analysis showed that approximately 17,000 TCR beta sequences were associated with HLA alleles.

Sequencing used PBMCs. J is TRBJ2-3 and V is TRBV28; a weak D match, TRBD1 (6 bases). This receptor was identified in a woman aged 50 to 60 in good health and CMV-seropositive. CDR3 sequence reads: CASTIQGPDTQYF. DNA for the CDR3: TGTGCCAGCACCATACAGGGACCAGATACGCAGTATTTT.